This T cell receptor beta chain was sequenced during a study of follicular helper T cells after annual influenza vaccination. Time point: 2015-2016 season, pre-vaccination. Germline V gene data show CDR1 as SGDLS and CDR2 as YYNGEE. With 1 base removed from V and 4 bases from J, the gap between germline ends came to 18 bases. CDR3 length: 17 residues. Assay: immunoSEQ multiplex PCR; the TCRdb copy retains only in-frame clones and omits some. This table holds thousands of clones, around nine tenths found once. The chain uses TRBV9 and TRBJ2-1; D possibly corresponds to TRBD1 (5 bases). Sequencing used CXCR5+ CD38- circulating T follicular helper cells from blood, obtained on the day of influenza vaccination. As for subset: circulating Tfh, non-naive CD4+CXCR5+PD-1+ (ICOS+CD38+ or ICOS-CD38-). The receptor was derived from an adult who received the influenza vaccine. The chain's CDR3 is CASSVQGYDLTYNEQFF. CDR3 nucleotides: TGTGCCAGCAGCGTACAGGGATACGACCTTACATACAATGAGCAGTTCTTC.